This TCR beta chain emerged from a study of memory CD4+ T cells and cytomegalovirus serostatus. The germline V and J ends were trimmed by 7 bases and 2 bases, with 14 bases remaining between them. The CDR3 runs 15 residues. The V gene's germline CDR1 is LNHDA and CDR2 SQIVND (reference sequence). Source study methods: After removing out-of-frame reads, 2 million to 2.5 million distinct TCRbeta sequences remained. Only in-frame clones appear in the TCRdb table, and some are missing; sequencing was by immunoSEQ multiplex PCR. For V, J and clone size, that table is used; D and trimming come from the DNA. The sample includes about 50,000 clones, around 77% of them seen just once. Single viable CD3+CD4+CD8-CD45RO+ cells were sorted as the memory CD4+ T cells. To note about this clone: Antigen unknown.

Whole-study findings and limits: CMV serostatus prediction reached median AUC approximately 0.95, or 0.91 with US-trained model. Of 150 to 200 reported CMV TCRbeta sequences, around 63 were found in memory CD4+ repertoires.

Sequenced sample: memory CD4+ T cells from blood. The V call is TRBV19, the J call TRBJ2-2; D perhaps matches TRBD1 (6 bases). The source of this sequence is an adult in good health and CMV-seronegative. The DNA of the CDR3 is TGTGCCAGTAATACAGACAGGCGAAACACCGGGGAGCTGTTTTTT. As protein: CASNTDRRNTGELFF. The variable domain in full, with the rest retrieved from reference TRBV19 and TRBJ2-2, is DGGITQSPKYLFRKEGQNVTLSCEQNLNHDAMYWYRQDPGQGLRLIYYSQIVNDFQKGDIAEGYSVSREKKESFPLTVTSAQKNPTAFYLCASNTDRRNTGELFFGEGSRLTVL.